The present TCR beta chain was sequenced within a study of blood T cell repertoires in COVID-19. Adults between about 18 and 95 years of age took part from more than 20 US areas. Cohorts were assigned according to the clinical history that participants reported. Two consecutive negative NP/OP PCR tests, clearance, or resolved symptoms defined Cohort 3 recovery. The CDR3 is 17 amino acids. Germline V gene data show CDR1 as SGDLS and CDR2 as YYNGEE. V gave up 4 bases and J gave up 3 bases, with 23 bases separating them. Libraries were prepared by immunoSEQ multiplex PCR; TCRdb keeps only in-frame clonotypes and omits some of them. The sample has nearly 400,000 clones; under 90% are singletons.

The sequenced sample was PBMCs or T cells enriched from blood (not recorded which). The sequence came from a woman aged 30 to 39 who had recovered from COVID-19. This chain links TRBV9 with TRBJ2-7; maybe TRBD1 (5 bases). CDR3 DNA: TGTGCCAGCAGCCTCGCCGCGATGACAGAGAACTTCTACGAGCAGTACTTC. Amino acids: CASSLAAMTENFYEQYF.